Shown below are 8 T cell receptor beta chains from a single sample sequenced in a study of CD8+CD57+ T cells in acquired aplastic anemia. Template material for TCR beta VDJ and CDR3 profiling consisted of genomic DNA. TCRdb ran MiXCR on the reads and lists one entry per CDR3 protein. The profile shows under 250,000 distinct CDR3 sequences, 34% of them singletons. The sample taken for sequencing was sorted CD4+, CD8+, or CD8+CD57+ T cells (not recorded which) from PBMCs. Receptor source: a human donor in good health, serving as a control.

This clonotype occurred many times. This chain joins TRBV7-2 and TRBJ2-3, with 11 nucleotides matching TRBD2. The J segment lost 5 bases and the V segment lost 3 bases, leaving 4 bases of the junction unmatched. Germline V gene data show CDR1 as SGHTA and CDR2 as FQGNSA. This CDR3 contains 15 residues. CDR3 DNA: TGTGCCAGCAGCTTTTATAGCGGGGGGGGAGATACGCAGTATTTT. Its protein product is CASSFYSGGGDTQYF.

This sequence joins TRBV9 and TRBJ1-5; D is possibly TRBD1 (6 bases). Germline CDR1 reads SGDLS; CDR2 reads YYNGEE. The CDR3 spans 13 residues. V was cut by 3 bases and J by 6 bases, with 10 bases left in between. The CDR3 sequence is CASSAQGIQPQHF. The CDR3 DNA follows: TGTGCCAGCAGCGCCCAGGGGATTCAGCCCCAGCATTTT.

This clonotype has a count of ten or more. CDR3: CASSYSVEEQYF. The CDR3 DNA is TGTGCCAGCAGTTACTCGGTGGAAGAGCAGTACTTC. V usage is TRBV6-5 and J usage is TRBJ2-7; D unresolved. V dropped 0 bases and J dropped 7 bases, with 7 bases sitting between them. The CDR3 contains 12 residues. Germline V gene sequence: CDR1 MNHEY, CDR2 SVGAGI.

This clonotype was counted ten times or more. The genes are TRBV20-1 and TRBJ2-1; D is possibly TRBD1 (5 bases). Germline assignment: CDR1 DFQATT and CDR2 SNEGSKA (reference sequence). V lost 1 base to trimming and J lost 6 bases, with 13 bases between them. This CDR3 is built from 14 residues. CDR3 DNA sequence: TGCAGTGCTAGAGGGACACCGCCCTCCAATGAGCAGTTCTTC. It encodes CSARGTPPSNEQFF.

This clonotype appeared a few times. At one end the junction does not follow the germline gene, possibly because of a read error. The rearrangement uses TRBV10-3 and TRBJ2-1, with D tentatively TRBD2 (6 bases). The V gene's germline CDR1 is ENHRY and CDR2 SYGVKD. The CDR3 is made up of 18 amino acids. DNA for the CDR3: TGTGCCAGCAGTTACGCGCCTTGGCGGGGAAACTCCTACAATGAGCAGTTCTTC. It encodes CASSYAPWRGNSYNEQFF.

On this clonotype itself: This could be a read error, since a much larger clone is one nucleotide away. Since the CDR3 does not end with the conserved phenylalanine or tryptophan, this likely comes from a read error. The chain is built from TRBV19 and TRBJ2-3; D possibly uses TRBD1 or TRBD2 (5 bases each). The V gene's germline CDR1 is LNHDA and CDR2 SQIVND (reference sequence). The CDR3 consists of 14 residues. Trimming shortened V by 9 bases and J by 1 base, and 14 bases separated the two germline ends. DNA of the CDR3: TGTGCCAGCACAACTAGAGGGGGCACAGATACGCAGTATTCT. Its translation is CASTTRGGTDTQYS.

This clonotype showed up just a few times. The chain is built from TRBV4-1 and TRBJ2-2; unclear D gene. Germline CDR1 reads MGHRA; CDR2 reads YSYEKL. The ends were cut back, 5 bases at V and 1 base at J, with 8 bases in the middle. The CDR3 runs 14 residues. CDR3 coding DNA: TGCGCCAGCAGCAACCCTAAGAACACCGGGGAGCTGTTTTTT. Protein: CASSNPKNTGELFF.

This clonotype appeared many times. The rearrangement joins TRBV19 to TRBJ1-1; TRBD1 is a possible D gene (6 bases). V dropped 8 bases and J dropped 0 bases, with 22 bases sitting between them. The CDR3 is 17 residues long. Germline assignment: CDR1 LNHDA and CDR2 SQIVND (reference sequence). The CDR3 region has the DNA TGTGCCAGTGGTAGGGGGGCTGAGAAAATCATGAACACTGAAGCTTTCTTT. It is translated as CASGRGAEKIMNTEAFF. Combining the CDR3 with reference TRBV19 and TRBJ1-1 gives the whole variable domain DGGITQSPKYLFRKEGQNVTLSCEQNLNHDAMYWYRQDPGQGLRLIYYSQIVNDFQKGDIAEGYSVSREKKESFPLTVTSAQKNPTAFYLCASGRGAEKIMNTEAFFGQGTRLTVV.